This T cell receptor beta chain was captured in a study of beta chain features in type 1 diabetes. Trimming left V 3 bases short and J 2 bases short, with 10 bases between. CDR3 length: 14 amino acids. Germline V lookup: CDR1 SGHTA, CDR2 FQGNSA. Of note for this clone: Its antigen remains unidentified.

General study findings and limits: For patients and controls alike, PCR might favor shorter templates to the same degree.

Each donor gave one heparinised blood draw averaging approximately 100 mL. Reverse transcription of all isolated RNA meant that expressed TCRB transcripts were sequenced. Profiling relied on immunoSEQ multiplex PCR, and the TCRdb table lists in-frame clones only, not all of them. The sample has roughly 500,000 clones; approximately 10% are singletons. The receptor comes from a woman under 30 in good health. The rearrangement joins TRBV7-2 to TRBJ2-5, with D possibly matching TRBD1 (5 bases). The material sequenced was naive CD4+ T cells from blood. The CDR3 is CASSFSGLQETQYF. The DNA of the CDR3 is TGTGCCAGCAGCTTTTCAGGGCTACAAGAGACCCAGTACTTC.